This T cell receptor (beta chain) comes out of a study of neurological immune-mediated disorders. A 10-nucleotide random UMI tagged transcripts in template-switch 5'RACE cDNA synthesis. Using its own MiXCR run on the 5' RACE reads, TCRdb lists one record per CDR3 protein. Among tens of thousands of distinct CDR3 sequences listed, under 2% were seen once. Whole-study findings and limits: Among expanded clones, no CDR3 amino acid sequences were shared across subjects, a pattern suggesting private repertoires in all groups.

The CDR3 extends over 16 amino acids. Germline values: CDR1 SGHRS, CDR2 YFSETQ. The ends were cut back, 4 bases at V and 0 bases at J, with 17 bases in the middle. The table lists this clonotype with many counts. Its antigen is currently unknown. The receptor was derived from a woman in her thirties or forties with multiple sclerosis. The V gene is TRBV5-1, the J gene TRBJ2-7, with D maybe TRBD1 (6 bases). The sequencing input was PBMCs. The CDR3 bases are TGCGCCAGCAGCCGGTTTTCTGGACAGTCCTCCTACGAGCAGTACTTC. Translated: CASSRFSGQSSYEQYF.